The next 18 T cell receptor beta chains were all read from a single sample in a study of control samples from healthy donors and cancer patients. Method: immunoSEQ multiplex PCR; TCRdb's copy keeps in-frame clones and lacks some. This table holds almost 90,000 clones, around nine tenths found once. Sequencing used blood. These receptors were obtained from a man aged 30-40 years in good health.

This rearrangement joins TRBV27 to TRBJ2-3; D may be TRBD1 or TRBD2 (6 bases each). Looked up from germline, CDR1 is MNHEY and CDR2 is SMNVEV (reference sequence). The germline V and J ends were trimmed by 2 bases and 0 bases, with 18 bases remaining between them. The CDR3 is made up of 18 amino acids. DNA for the CDR3: TGTGCCAGCAGTTTAGTGCAGAGGAGGGGGGCAAGCACAGATACGCAGTATTTT. It specifies CASSLVQRRGASTDTQYF.

The table lists this clone with a few counts. V and J are TRBV6-5 and TRBJ1-1; 8 bases match TRBD1. J lost 6 bases, V lost 7 bases, and 10 bases had no gene match. The CDR3 totals 14 residues. Germline loops: CDR1 MNHEY, CDR2 SVGAGI. This CDR3 is CASTDRGGGSEAFF. CDR3 DNA: TGTGCCAGCACCGACAGGGGAGGAGGCTCTGAAGCTTTCTTT.

V usage is TRBV6-5 and J usage is TRBJ2-5; perhaps D is TRBD1 or TRBD2 (5 bases each). The CDR3 sequence is 15 residues long. The germline CDR1 and CDR2 sequences are MNHEY and SVGAGI. The ends were cut back, 7 bases at V and 1 base at J, with 16 bases in the middle. CDR3 region: CASMGEGRSQETQYF. CDR3 coding DNA: TGTGCCAGCATGGGTGAGGGGAGATCCCAAGAGACCCAGTACTTC.

The V gene is TRBV6-5, the J gene TRBJ2-5; possible D gene TRBD2, 6 bases. The CDR3 is made up of 11 amino acids. Germline V gene sequence: CDR1 MNHEY, CDR2 SVGAGI. V shed 6 bases and J shed 8 bases, with 10 bases lying between them. The chain's CDR3 is CASSTGVTQYF. CDR3 DNA: TGTGCCAGCAGCACGGGGGTAACCCAGTACTTC.

The chain couples TRBV5-8 to TRBJ1-6; D perhaps matches TRBD1 (5 bases). V was pared by 2 bases and J by 0 bases, with 9 bases between. This CDR3 is 16 amino acids long. Per the germline V gene, CDR1 is SGHTS and CDR2 is YDEGEE. The CDR3 DNA follows: TGTGCCAGCAGCTTTCCAGGGAGCTCCTATAATTCACCCCTCCACTTT. Encoded protein: CASSFPGSSYNSPLHF.

This clone is judged medium-sized. The chain carries TRBV30 and TRBJ2-3; 9 nucleotides match TRBD2. After removal of 1 base from V and 5 bases from J, the junction contained 7 bases not matched to a gene. The CDR3 has 15 amino acids. CDR1 and CDR2 from the germline V gene are GTSNPN and SVGIG (reference sequence). The CDR3 protein is CAWSGAGGLVDTQYF. DNA of the CDR3: TGTGCCTGGAGTGGCGCGGGGGGGCTGGTAGATACGCAGTATTTT.

This clone was recorded only once. The chain links TRBV10-1 to TRBJ2-1; no clear D gene. The germline CDR1 and CDR2 sequences are WNHNN and SYGVQD (reference sequence). The CDR3 sequence is 14 residues long. Trimming shortened V by 0 bases and J by 6 bases, and 9 bases separated the two germline ends. Written as DNA, the CDR3 is TGCGCCAGCAGTGAGTCAGGCTACCTCAATGAGCAGTTCTTC. Translation: CASSESGYLNEQFF.

The chain carries TRBV7-2 and TRBJ2-7; 14 bases fit TRBD2. V lost 5 bases, J lost 3 bases, and 6 bases stayed unmatched. From germline, CDR1 is SGHTA and CDR2 FQGNSA. The CDR3 length is 16 residues. CDR3 in DNA: TGTGCCAGCAGCCCTGGGACTAGCGGGGGTGGCTACGAGCAGTACTTC. Protein: CASSPGTSGGGYEQYF.

The rearrangement links TRBV3-1 (or the pseudogene TRBV3-2) to TRBJ1-6; D not certain. The CDR3 runs to 13 residues. V gave up 8 bases and J gave up 7 bases, with 12 bases separating them. Per germline, CDR1 LGHDT and CDR2 YNNKEL (reference sequence). Here the CDR3 reads CASGPSANSPLHF. The DNA for the CDR3 is TGTGCCAGCGGCCCTTCGGCCAATTCACCCCTCCACTTT.

A few counts support this clone. The chain employs TRBV29-1 and TRBJ2-2; no definite D call. V was shortened by 1 base and J by 6 bases, with 9 bases between the two germline ends. The CDR3 loop spans 13 amino acids. Germline values: CDR1 SQVTM, CDR2 ANQGSEA. The CDR3 protein is CSVEGRLSGELFF. The DNA for the CDR3 is TGCAGCGTTGAAGGCCGGCTCTCCGGGGAGCTGTTTTTT.

The chain combines TRBV5-1 with TRBJ1-1; TRBD1 matches at 10 bases. This CDR3 has 14 residues. CDR1 is SGHRS, CDR2 YFSETQ, per germline. V lost 4 bases to trimming and J lost 4 bases; unmatched junction nucleotides: 4. The CDR3 coding sequence is TGCGCCAGCAGCGTCGACAGGGGGCGCACTGAAGCTTTCTTT. This sequence encodes CASSVDRGRTEAFF.

This chain links TRBV19 with TRBJ2-7; no clear D gene. The germline gives CDR1 LNHDA, CDR2 SQIVND (reference sequence). Trimming cost V 0 bases and J 2 bases, with 14 bases left between them. This CDR3 comprises 16 residues. DNA for the CDR3: TGTGCCAGTAGTATAGATCATTGGACGGAGACCTACGAGCAGTACGTC. It yields the protein CASSIDHWTETYEQYV.

The chain carries TRBV3-1 (or the pseudogene TRBV3-2) and TRBJ1-2; weak D call: TRBD1 (6 bases). V lost 2 bases, J lost 4 bases, and 8 bases lay in between. The CDR3 runs 13 residues. Per the germline V gene, CDR1 is LGHDT and CDR2 is YNNKEL (reference sequence). Written as DNA, the CDR3 is TGTGCCAGCAGCCAAACAGGGACCTATGGCTACACCTTC. Amino acid sequence: CASSQTGTYGYTF.

This chain links TRBV15 with TRBJ2-2, with D unresolved. CDR1 and CDR2 (germline): LNHNV, YYDKDF (reference sequence). V was shortened by 0 bases and J by 7 bases, with 6 bases between the two germline ends. This CDR3 region has 13 residues. The CDR3, as DNA: TGTGCCACCAGCAGAGAGGGTGGCGGGGAGCTGTTTTTT. Protein: CATSREGGGELFF.

CDR3 nucleotide sequence: TGTGCCAGCAGCACGGGACTAGCGGGGGGGCTGGGCACAGATACGCAGTATTTT. Protein sequence: CASSTGLAGGLGTDTQYF. This chain links TRBV7-2 with TRBJ2-3; 16 bases fit TRBD2. V was clipped by 5 bases and J by 1 base; unmatched bases: 6. Looked up from germline, CDR1 is SGHTA and CDR2 is FQGNSA. The CDR3 is 18 residues long.

The chain uses TRBV4-1 and TRBJ2-5; no definite D call. The germline gives CDR1 MGHRA, CDR2 YSYEKL. Between the trimmed V and J ends, which lost 0 bases and 1 base, there was a span of 6 bases. This CDR3 spans 14 amino acids. The CDR3 region is CASSQDGAQETQYF. The CDR3 region has the DNA TGCGCCAGCAGCCAAGATGGAGCCCAAGAGACCCAGTACTTC.

The gene calls are TRBV11-2 and TRBJ1-6; 8 nucleotides agree with TRBD1. In germline, CDR1 is SGHAT, CDR2 FQNNGV. The CDR3 has 15 amino acids. J lost 9 bases, V lost 3 bases, and 7 bases had no gene match. CDR3 coding DNA: TGTGCCAGCAGCTTCACCCAGGGGGCGGGTTCACCCCTCCACTTT. As protein: CASSFTQGAGSPLHF. Together with reference TRBV11-2 and TRBJ1-6, the CDR3 gives the full variable domain: EAGVAQSPRYKIIEKRQSVAFWCNPISGHATLYWYQQILGQGPKLLIQFQNNGVVDDSQLPKDRFSAERLKGVDSTLKIQPAKLEDSAVYLCASSFTQGAGSPLHFGNGTRLTVT.

The gene calls are TRBV5-1 and TRBJ1-1; D may be TRBD1 (6 bases). Germline V gives CDR1 SGHRS, CDR2 YFSETQ. The V gene lost 8 bases and the J gene lost 1 base, with 12 bases spanning the gap. The CDR3 is 13 amino acids. This CDR3 is CASRQDPNTEAFF. The CDR3 DNA reads as TGCGCCAGTAGACAGGACCCGAACACTGAAGCTTTCTTT.